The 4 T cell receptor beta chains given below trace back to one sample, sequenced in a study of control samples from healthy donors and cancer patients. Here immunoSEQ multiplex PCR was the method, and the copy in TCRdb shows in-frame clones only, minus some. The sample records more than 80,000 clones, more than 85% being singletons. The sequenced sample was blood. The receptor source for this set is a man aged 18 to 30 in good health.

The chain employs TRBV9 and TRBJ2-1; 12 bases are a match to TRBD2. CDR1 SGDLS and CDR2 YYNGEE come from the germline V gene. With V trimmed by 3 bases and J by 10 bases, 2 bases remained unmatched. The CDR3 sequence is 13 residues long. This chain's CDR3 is CASSAGLAGEQFF. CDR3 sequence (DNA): TGTGCCAGCAGCGCCGGACTAGCGGGGGAGCAGTTCTTC.

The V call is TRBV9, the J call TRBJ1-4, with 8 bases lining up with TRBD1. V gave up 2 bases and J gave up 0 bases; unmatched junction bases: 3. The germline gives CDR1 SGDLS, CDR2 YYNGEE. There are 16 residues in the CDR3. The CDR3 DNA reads TGTGCCAGCAGCGTGCAGGGGGCCTCAACTAATGAAAAACTGTTTTTT. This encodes CASSVQGASTNEKLFF.

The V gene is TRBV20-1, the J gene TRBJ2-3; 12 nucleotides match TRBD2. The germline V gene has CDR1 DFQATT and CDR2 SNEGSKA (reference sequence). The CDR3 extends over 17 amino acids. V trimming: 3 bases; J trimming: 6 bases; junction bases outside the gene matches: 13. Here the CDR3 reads CSASWGGLAGTPDTQYF. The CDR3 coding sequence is TGCAGTGCTAGTTGGGGTGGACTAGCGGGAACCCCCGATACGCAGTATTTT.

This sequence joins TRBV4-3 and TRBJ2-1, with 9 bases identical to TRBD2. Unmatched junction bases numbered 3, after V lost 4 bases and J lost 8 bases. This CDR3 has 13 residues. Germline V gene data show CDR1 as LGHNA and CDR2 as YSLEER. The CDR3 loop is CASSPAGGDEQFF. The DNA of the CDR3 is TGCGCCAGCAGCCCAGCGGGAGGTGATGAGCAGTTCTTC.